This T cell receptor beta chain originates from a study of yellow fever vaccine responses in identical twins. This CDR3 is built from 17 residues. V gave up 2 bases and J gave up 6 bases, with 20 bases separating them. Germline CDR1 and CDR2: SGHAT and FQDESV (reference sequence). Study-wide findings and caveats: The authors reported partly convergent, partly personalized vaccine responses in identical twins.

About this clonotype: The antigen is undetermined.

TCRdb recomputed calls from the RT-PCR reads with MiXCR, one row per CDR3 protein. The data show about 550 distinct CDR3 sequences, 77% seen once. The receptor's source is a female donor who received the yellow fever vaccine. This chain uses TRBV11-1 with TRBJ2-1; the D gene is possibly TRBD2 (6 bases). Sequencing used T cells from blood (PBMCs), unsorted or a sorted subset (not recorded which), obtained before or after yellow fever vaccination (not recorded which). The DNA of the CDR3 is TGTGCCAGCAGCTTACCCTCTACTACGGACTATGCCAATGAGCAGTTCTTC. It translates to CASSLPSTTDYANEQFF.